Below are 7 T cell receptor beta chains sequenced from a single sample in a study of identical twins. TCRdb reanalysed the 5' RACE reads using MiXCR and keeps one entry per CDR3 protein. The sample lists around 670,000 distinct CDR3 sequences, roughly 6% occurring once. Sequenced material: naive T cells sorted from blood. These TCRs come from a man younger than 35 in good health.

This clonotype was counted at least ten times. The chain has TRBV10-3 and TRBJ2-1, with D possibly being TRBD1 (6 bases). Trimming shortened V by 2 bases and J by 6 bases, and 11 bases separated the two germline ends. CDR1 and CDR2 (germline): ENHRY, SYGVKD. There are 14 residues in the CDR3. The DNA of the CDR3 is TGTGCCATCAGTGAGCATGACAGGCGCAATGAGCAGTTCTTC. Its protein is CAISEHDRRNEQFF.

There are many counts of this clonotype. V is TRBV20-1 and J is TRBJ1-1; TRBD1 aligns across 9 bases. Per the germline V gene, CDR1 is DFQATT and CDR2 is SNEGSKA (reference sequence). V gave up 6 bases and J gave up 4 bases; unmatched junction bases: 9. The CDR3 is 14 residues long. The DNA for the CDR3 is TGCAGTGCCGATTACAGGGGGCAGGGCACTGAAGCTTTCTTT. This gives the protein CSADYRGQGTEAFF.

This clonotype was seen more than once but under ten times. The genes are TRBV6-5 and TRBJ2-7, with D unclear. This CDR3 spans 13 amino acids. Germline loops: CDR1 MNHEY, CDR2 SVGAGI. The ends were cut back, 2 bases at V and 0 bases at J, with 5 bases in the middle. For the CDR3, the DNA is TGTGCCAGCAGTTACGGTGCCTCCTACGAGCAGTACGTC. Protein: CASSYGASYEQYV.

Only a few counts were recorded for this clonotype. This chain links TRBV12-3 or TRBV12-4 with TRBJ2-4, with 10 bases aligning to TRBD2. V lost 6 bases, J lost 2 bases, and 4 bases stayed unmatched. The CDR3 totals 15 residues. CDR3 DNA: TGTGCCAGCAGGCTAGCGGGAGTTTCCAAAAACATTCAGTACTTC. Translating it yields CASRLAGVSKNIQYF.

This clonotype was seen many times. V gene TRBV28 combines with J gene TRBJ1-6; D unclear. The CDR3 runs 15 residues. Trimming took 2 bases from V and 5 from J, leaving 10 bases between them. Germline assignment: CDR1 MDHEN and CDR2 SYDVKM. The CDR3 DNA reads as TGTGCCAGCAGTTTACAGGTGGGAGATAATTCACCCCTCCACTTT. Translated: CASSLQVGDNSPLHF.

The sample holds a few counts of this clonotype. V gene TRBV6-5 combines with J gene TRBJ1-2; TRBD1 matches at 9 bases. V lost 4 bases, J lost 7 bases, and 1 base stayed unmatched. The germline gives CDR1 MNHEY, CDR2 SVGAGI. This CDR3 contains 12 residues. In DNA form, the CDR3 reads TGTGCCAGCAGTTGGACAGGGGTTGGCTACACCTTC. This codes for CASSWTGVGYTF.

This clonotype turned up a few times. The chain uses TRBV27 and TRBJ2-6; D perhaps matches TRBD1 (7 bases). With 8 bases removed from V and 0 bases from J, the gap between germline ends came to 17 bases. Germline lookup yields CDR1 MNHEY and CDR2 SMNVEV (reference sequence). CDR3 length equals 17 residues. For the CDR3, the DNA is TGTGCCAGCGCGGGACAGAGCCTAAGCTCTGGGGCCAACGTCCTGACTTTC. It yields the protein CASAGQSLSSGANVLTF. Using reference TRBV27 and TRBJ2-6 for the parts outside the CDR3, the full variable domain is EAQVTQNPRYLITVTGKKLTVTCSQNMNHEYMSWYRQDPGLGLRQIYYSMNVEVTDKGDVPEGYKVSRKEKRNFPLILESPSPNQTSLYFCASAGQSLSSGANVLTFGAGSRLTVL.